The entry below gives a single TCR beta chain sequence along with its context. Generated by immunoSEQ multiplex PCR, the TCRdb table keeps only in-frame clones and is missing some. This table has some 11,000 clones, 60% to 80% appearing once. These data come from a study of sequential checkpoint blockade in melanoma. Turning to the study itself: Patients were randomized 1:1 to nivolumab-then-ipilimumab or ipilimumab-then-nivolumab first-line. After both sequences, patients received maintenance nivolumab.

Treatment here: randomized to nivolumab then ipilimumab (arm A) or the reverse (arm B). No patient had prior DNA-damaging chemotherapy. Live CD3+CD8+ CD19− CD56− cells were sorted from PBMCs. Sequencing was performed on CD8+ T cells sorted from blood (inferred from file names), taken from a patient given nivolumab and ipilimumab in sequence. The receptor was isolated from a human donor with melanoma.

The CDR3 region has the DNA TGTGCCAGCAGCTTTTCGGGGAACACTGAAGCTTTCTTT. Protein: CASSFSGNTEAFF. V is TRBV11-3 and J is TRBJ1-1; no clear D gene. Between the trimmed V and J ends, which lost 3 bases and 1 base, there was a span of 6 bases. Germline lookup yields CDR1 SGHNT and CDR2 YENEEA. The CDR3 runs 13 residues.